One sample yielded the 27 T cell receptor beta chains listed below, sequenced in a study of blood T cell repertoires in COVID-19. Clones were read by immunoSEQ multiplex PCR, and TCRdb kept only the in-frame ones, dropping some. In the table there are some 200,000 clones, approximately 85% of which are singletons. Sequenced input: peripheral blood. The receptors derive from a woman aged 55-75 years with acute or convalescent COVID-19.

The chain uses TRBV19 and TRBJ1-1; D call uncertain. Trimming stripped 4 bases from V and 6 bases from J, with 6 bases between. The CDR3 length is 11 residues. The germline gives CDR1 LNHDA, CDR2 SQIVND (reference sequence). CDR3: CASSKRSEAFF. As DNA, the CDR3 is TGTGCCAGTAGTAAGAGGTCTGAAGCTTTCTTT. Complete variable domain (other parts from reference TRBV19 and TRBJ1-1): DGGITQSPKYLFRKEGQNVTLSCEQNLNHDAMYWYRQDPGQGLRLIYYSQIVNDFQKGDIAEGYSVSREKKESFPLTVTSAQKNPTAFYLCASSKRSEAFFGQGTRLTVV.

The chain is built from TRBV14 and TRBJ1-3; D remains unclear. This CDR3 has 15 amino acids. Germline V gene sequence: CDR1 SGHDN, CDR2 FVKESK. The V and J ends lost 3 bases and 1 base respectively, with 10 bases between them. CDR3 coding DNA: TGTGCCAGCAGCCAGATAGAGCCTTCTGGAAACACCATATATTTT. Translation: CASSQIEPSGNTIYF.

This chain connects TRBV2 to TRBJ1-6; 7 bases are a match to TRBD1. This CDR3 has 14 residues. The germline V gene has CDR1 SNHLY and CDR2 FYNNEI. With 6 bases clipped from V and 6 bases from J, the junction kept 5 bases outside the gene matches. The CDR3 reads CASSGGQPNSPLHF. The CDR3, as DNA: TGTGCCAGCAGCGGGGGACAGCCTAATTCACCCCTCCACTTT. The whole variable domain, remainder taken from reference TRBV2 and TRBJ1-6, is EPEVTQTPSHQVTQMGQEVILRCVPISNHLYFYWYRQILGQKVEFLVSFYNNEISEKSEIFDDQFSVERPDGSNFTLKIRSTKLEDSAMYFCASSGGQPNSPLHFGNGTRLTVT.

This chain uses TRBV28 with TRBJ2-4, with 15 positions matching TRBD2. This CDR3 is built from 18 residues. Trimming cost V 3 bases and J 0 bases; bases outside gene matches: 3. Germline-derived CDR1 and CDR2 are MDHEN and SYDVKM. CDR3 DNA: TGTGCCAGCAGTTTTTGGACTAGCGGGAGGGAAGCCAAAAACATTCAGTACTTC. Protein sequence: CASSFWTSGREAKNIQYF.

This clone has only a few counts. The chain has TRBV4-1 and TRBJ2-1, with D maybe TRBD2 (5 bases). This CDR3 has 17 residues. Deletions cut 0 bases from V and 4 bases from J, with 16 bases between. Germline assignment: CDR1 MGHRA and CDR2 YSYEKL. The CDR3 sequence: CASSQEQSSLGYNEQFF. The CDR3 nucleotides read TGCGCCAGCAGCCAAGAACAATCTAGCTTGGGTTACAATGAGCAGTTCTTC.

The chain is built from TRBV6-4 and TRBJ1-5, with D perhaps TRBD1 (6 bases). Deletions cut 3 bases from V and 4 bases from J, with 7 bases between. The CDR3 sequence is 13 residues long. Germline V gene lookup returns CDR1 MRHNA and CDR2 SNTAGT. CDR3 DNA: TGTGCCAGCAGTGAAACAGGGAATCAGCCCCAGCATTTT. This sequence encodes CASSETGNQPQHF.

The chain employs TRBV29-1 and TRBJ2-1, with 11 positions matching TRBD2. Germline V gene sequence: CDR1 SQVTM, CDR2 ANQGSEA. Trimming removed 7 bases from V and 1 base from J; junction bases left unmatched: 3. The CDR3 runs to 14 residues. The CDR3 spells CSALAGGSYNEQFF. The CDR3 bases are TGCAGCGCCCTAGCGGGAGGTTCCTACAATGAGCAGTTCTTC.

This chain connects TRBV11-2 to TRBJ1-1; D is unclear. From germline, CDR1 is SGHAT and CDR2 FQNNGV. V lost 4 bases and J lost 1, with 10 bases in between. The CDR3 covers 14 residues. The CDR3 spells CASSSRPANTEAFF. CDR3 DNA: TGTGCCAGCAGCTCTAGGCCGGCGAACACTGAAGCTTTCTTT.

The chain joins TRBV19 to TRBJ2-4; 9 bases align to TRBD1. The CDR3 has 16 amino acids. V gave up 4 bases and J gave up 8 bases; unmatched junction bases: 12. Germline lookup yields CDR1 LNHDA and CDR2 SQIVND (reference sequence). The CDR3 nucleotides are TGTGCCAGTAGTAACGGGAATCGACAGGGGGTTCACATTCAGTACTTC. Its translation: CASSNGNRQGVHIQYF. The full variable domain, rest sourced from reference TRBV19 and TRBJ2-4, is DGGITQSPKYLFRKEGQNVTLSCEQNLNHDAMYWYRQDPGQGLRLIYYSQIVNDFQKGDIAEGYSVSREKKESFPLTVTSAQKNPTAFYLCASSNGNRQGVHIQYFGAGTRLSVL.

The gene calls are TRBV3-1 (or the pseudogene TRBV3-2) and TRBJ2-5; TRBD1 matches 7 bases. V shed 4 bases, J shed 1 base, and the junction held 3 bases outside the gene matches. Germline V gives CDR1 LGHDT, CDR2 YNNKEL (reference sequence). This CDR3 region has 14 residues. The CDR3 reads CASSPRGTQETQYF. As DNA, the CDR3 is TGTGCCAGCAGCCCCAGGGGGACCCAAGAGACCCAGTACTTC.

The J gene is TRBJ2-4, the V gene TRBV27, with 8 bases identical to TRBD2. This CDR3 is 17 amino acids long. Germline V CDR1 and CDR2: MNHEY, SMNVEV (reference sequence). V shed 6 bases and J 2 bases; nucleotides not matched to a gene: 12. CDR3 residues: CASRSPLAGESKNIQYF. The CDR3 DNA sequence: TGTGCCAGCAGATCCCCTCTAGCGGGTGAATCCAAAAACATTCAGTACTTC.

The chain joins TRBV15 to TRBJ2-7; D is uncertain. Germline CDR1 reads LNHNV; CDR2 reads YYDKDF (reference sequence). There are 13 residues in the CDR3. Between the trimmed V and J ends, which lost 0 bases and 7 bases, there was a span of 10 bases. The CDR3 sequence is CATSRDLAGEQYV. The DNA of the CDR3 is TGTGCCACCAGCAGAGATCTTGCCGGGGAGCAGTACGTC.

J is TRBJ1-1 and V is TRBV5-1; maybe TRBD1 (6 bases). Trimming stripped 0 bases from V and 6 bases from J, with 15 bases between. This CDR3 is built from 15 residues. The germline V gene encodes CDR1 SGHRS and CDR2 YFSETQ. The CDR3 sequence is CASSLVGQLNAEAFF. The CDR3 coding sequence is TGCGCCAGCAGCTTGGTAGGACAGCTCAACGCTGAAGCTTTCTTT. The whole variable domain, filled in from reference TRBV5-1 and TRBJ1-1, reads KAGVTQTPRYLIKTRGQQVTLSCSPISGHRSVSWYQQTPGQGLQFLFEYFSETQRNKGNFPGRFSGRQFSNSRSEMNVSTLELGDSALYLCASSLVGQLNAEAFFGQGTRLTVV.

The chain employs TRBV30 and TRBJ1-6; 7 nucleotides match TRBD1. From germline, CDR1 is GTSNPN and CDR2 SVGIG (reference sequence). The V gene end was trimmed by 2 bases and the J gene end by 9 bases; junction bases not matched to a gene: 7. The CDR3 runs 14 residues. This chain's CDR3 is CAWSPSTGSSPLHF. The CDR3 DNA reads TGTGCCTGGAGTCCCTCGACAGGGTCTTCACCCCTCCACTTT.

Worth noting for this clone: The sample holds other DNA sequences that translate to the same CDR3. J is TRBJ1-5 and V is TRBV6-5; D is perhaps TRBD1 (6 bases). Trimming removed 6 bases from V and 2 bases from J, with 11 bases in between. The length of the CDR3 is 14 residues. Germline V lookup: CDR1 MNHEY, CDR2 SVGAGI. The DNA of the CDR3 is TGTGCCAGCAGCCTAGGGGGTGGCAATCAGCCCCAGCATTTT. This gives the protein CASSLGGGNQPQHF.

This clone was recorded only once. This chain connects TRBV19 to TRBJ2-7, with 11 bases fitting TRBD1. J gave up 3 bases and V 6 bases, and 7 bases lay outside the gene matches. Germline-derived CDR1 and CDR2 are LNHDA and SQIVND (reference sequence). CDR3 length: 15 residues. The CDR3, as DNA: TGTGCCAGTAGATCCTCCGGGACAGGGGGCTACGAGCAGTACTTC. This gives the protein CASRSSGTGGYEQYF.

The gene calls are TRBV6-6 and TRBJ2-3; 12 nucleotides match TRBD2. The CDR3 covers 17 residues. V trimming: 5 bases; J trimming: 2 bases; junction bases outside the gene matches: 8. The germline V gene has CDR1 MNHNY and CDR2 SVGAGI (reference sequence). CDR3 DNA sequence: TGTGCCAGCAGTCCAACTAGCGGGAGGCCTCACACAGATACGCAGTATTTT. This encodes CASSPTSGRPHTDTQYF.

The genes are TRBV6-6 and TRBJ2-5; the match to TRBD1 covers 7 bases. Germline lookup yields CDR1 MNHNY and CDR2 SVGAGI (reference sequence). This CDR3 has 14 amino acids. Germline trimming cut 4 bases from V and 4 bases from J; bases unmatched to any gene: 6. The CDR3 sequence is CASSSTGVIETQYF. As DNA, the CDR3 is TGTGCCAGCAGTTCCACAGGGGTAATAGAGACCCAGTACTTC.

The chain recombines TRBV3-1 (or the pseudogene TRBV3-2) with TRBJ2-5; D ambiguous. The CDR3 has 14 amino acids. CDR1 is LGHDT, CDR2 YNNKEL, per germline (reference sequence). Trimming left V 0 bases short and J 0 bases short, with 5 bases between. In nucleotides, the CDR3 is TGTGCCAGCAGCCAAGAACTTTACCAAGAGACCCAGTACTTC. It translates to CASSQELYQETQYF.

This chain uses TRBV5-4 with TRBJ2-5, with TRBD2 identical over 7 bases. The V gene end was trimmed by 2 bases and the J gene end by 5 bases; junction bases not matched to a gene: 12. The germline V gene encodes CDR1 SGHNT and CDR2 YYREEE (reference sequence). The CDR3 loop spans 16 amino acids. The CDR3: CASSLDPGLGLETQYF. In DNA, the CDR3 is TGTGCCAGCAGCTTAGATCCCGGACTAGGCCTGGAGACCCAGTACTTC.

The genes are TRBV5-1 and TRBJ1-2; D ambiguous. This CDR3 has 15 residues. The germline gives CDR1 SGHRS, CDR2 YFSETQ. V lost 2 bases and J lost 4, with 15 bases in between. This CDR3 reads CASSFGAVGAYGYTF. The CDR3 nucleotides read TGCGCCAGCAGCTTCGGCGCGGTTGGAGCCTATGGCTACACCTTC.

This chain connects TRBV3-1 (or the pseudogene TRBV3-2) to TRBJ1-6; D not certain. V lost 0 bases and J 8 bases, leaving 8 bases between the germline ends. This CDR3 is 14 amino acids long. The germline gives CDR1 LGHDT, CDR2 YNNKEL (reference sequence). CDR3 in DNA: TGTGCCAGCAGCCAAGATCCTAGGTATTCACCCCTCCACTTT. It codes for CASSQDPRYSPLHF.

This clone has only a few counts. The chain carries TRBV28 and TRBJ1-2; 7 bases are a match to TRBD1. This CDR3 has 13 amino acids. Germline CDR1 MDHEN, CDR2 SYDVKM. Trimming at V came to 6 bases and at J to 8 bases, leaving 9 bases not matched to a gene. The CDR3 spells CASSQDRIGGYTF. CDR3 bases: TGTGCCAGCAGCCAGGACAGGATAGGCGGCTACACCTTC.

The chain joins TRBV6-5 to TRBJ1-2; the match to TRBD1 covers 7 bases. V was clipped by 4 bases and J by 3 bases; unmatched bases: 2. Germline lookup yields CDR1 MNHEY and CDR2 SVGAGI. There are 13 residues in the CDR3. In nucleotides, the CDR3 is TGTGCCAGCAGTTTCGACAGGGACTATGGCTACACCTTC. This sequence encodes CASSFDRDYGYTF.

V and J are TRBV28 and TRBJ2-2, with 11 bases matching TRBD1. V was pared by 5 bases and J by 8 bases, with 10 bases of the junction left unmatched. Looked up from germline, CDR1 is MDHEN and CDR2 is SYDVKM. This CDR3 has 16 amino acids. The CDR3 sequence: CASSPGQGVQAGELFF. CDR3 DNA: TGTGCCAGCAGTCCGGGACAGGGGGTTCAGGCTGGGGAGCTGTTTTTT.

This rearrangement joins TRBV5-4 to TRBJ2-1; D possibly corresponds to TRBD1 (5 bases). This CDR3 comprises 17 residues. V was trimmed by 4 bases and J by 0 bases, leaving 17 bases between them. Germline V gene data show CDR1 as SGHNT and CDR2 as YYREEE (reference sequence). The CDR3 nucleotides read TGTGCCAGCAGCCTCCAGGGCCCATCTAGCTCCTACAATGAGCAGTTCTTC. This gives the protein CASSLQGPSSSYNEQFF.

V gene TRBV7-8 combines with J gene TRBJ1-2; D is undetermined. With 2 bases removed from V and 8 bases from J, the gap between germline ends came to 6 bases. There are 11 residues in the CDR3. The germline gives CDR1 SGHVS, CDR2 FQNEAQ. CDR3: CASSLPPGYTF. Written as DNA, the CDR3 is TGTGCCAGCAGCTTACCTCCGGGCTACACCTTC.